This T cell receptor beta chain came from a study of cytomegalovirus exposure and HLA in healthy donors. Points from the study as a whole: By a later analysis, the bulk of CMV-associated TCR beta chains appeared HLA-restricted. Cytomegalovirus status was reportedly diagnosed by the classifier with high specificity and sensitivity. In a later analysis, TCR beta V- and J-gene trimming was associated with a missense DCLRE1C variant.

This clone came up a few times. Its antigen remains unknown. Both 60 Vbeta primers and 13 Jbeta primers went into the PCR. The table came from immunoSEQ multiplex PCR; TCRdb's copy has only in-frame clones and leaves some out. The sample holds under 200,000 clones; about 80% are singletons and the top ten take about 4%. The CDR3 contains 12 residues. CDR1 is MNHEY, CDR2 SVGAGI, per germline. V shed 0 bases and J 8 bases; nucleotides not matched to a gene: 0. The TCR was taken from a man aged 25-45 years in good health and CMV-seropositive. The sequencing input was PBMCs. The V call is TRBV6-5, the J call TRBJ1-1; 7 nucleotides match TRBD1. The chain's CDR3 is CASSYSGQEAFF. The CDR3 DNA sequence: TGTGCCAGCAGTTACTCGGGACAGGAAGCTTTCTTT.